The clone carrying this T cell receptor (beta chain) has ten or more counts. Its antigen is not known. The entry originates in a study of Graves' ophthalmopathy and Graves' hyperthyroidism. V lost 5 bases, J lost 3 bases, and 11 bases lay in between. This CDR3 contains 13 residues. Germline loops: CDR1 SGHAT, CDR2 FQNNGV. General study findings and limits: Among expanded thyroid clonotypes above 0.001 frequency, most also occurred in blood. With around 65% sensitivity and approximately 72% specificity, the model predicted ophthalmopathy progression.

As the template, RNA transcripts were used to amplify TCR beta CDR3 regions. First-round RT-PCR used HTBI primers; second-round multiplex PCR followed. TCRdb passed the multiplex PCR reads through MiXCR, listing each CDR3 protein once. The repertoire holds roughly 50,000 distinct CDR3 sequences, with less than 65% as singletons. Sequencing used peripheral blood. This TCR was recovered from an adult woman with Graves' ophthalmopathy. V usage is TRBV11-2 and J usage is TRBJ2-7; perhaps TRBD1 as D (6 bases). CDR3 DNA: TGTGCCAGCAGCCCGGGACACTTCTACGAGCAGTACTTC. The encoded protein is CASSPGHFYEQYF.